The source of this T cell receptor (beta chain) is a study of patients and donors after allogeneic stem cell transplantation. The CDR3 runs to 16 residues. The germline CDR1 and CDR2 sequences are SGHNT and YENEEA. The ends were cut back, 3 bases at V and 10 bases at J, with 22 bases in the middle. TCRdb re-called the RT-PCR reads with MiXCR, one entry per CDR3 protein. The sample lists approximately 430,000 distinct CDR3 sequences, 16% occurring once. The V gene is TRBV11-3, the J gene TRBJ2-1; D may match TRBD1 or TRBD2 (5 bases each). The sample was blood, either unsorted or a sorted T cell fraction (not recorded which). The sequence came from a human donor who was either an allogeneic HSCT recipient or a stem cell or donor lymphocyte infusion donor (not recorded which). It is not recorded whose cells these are; they may come from a transplant donor. The CDR3 nucleotides are TGTGCCAGCAGCTTTGGGGACCATGGATATCTCGGCGAGCAGTTCTTC. Residues: CASSFGDHGYLGEQFF. The variable domain in full, with the rest retrieved from reference TRBV11-3 and TRBJ2-1, is EAGVVQSPRYKIIEKKQPVAFWCNPISGHNTLYWYLQNLGQGPELLIRYENEEAVDDSQLPKDRFSAERLKGVDSTLKIQPAELGDSAVYLCASSFGDHGYLGEQFFGPGTRLTVL.